Following are 15 T cell receptor beta chains from one sample sequenced in a study of beta chain features in type 1 diabetes. Expressed TCRB transcripts were sequenced, since all the RNA that had been isolated was reverse transcribed. Using immunoSEQ multiplex PCR, the repertoire was profiled, and TCRdb retains in-frame clones only, with some absent. The data contain 900,000 or so clones, 15% to 20% of them singletons. The sequenced sample consisted of naive CD4+ T cells from blood. The receptor set was obtained from a woman younger than 30 in good health.

This chain uses TRBV7-9 with TRBJ2-5, with TRBD1 matching 7 bases. The germline V gene has CDR1 SEHNR and CDR2 FQNEAQ (reference sequence). Trimming removed 2 bases from V and 4 bases from J; junction bases left unmatched: 4. The CDR3 extends over 14 amino acids. The CDR3: CASSLPNRGETQYF. Written as DNA, the CDR3 is TGTGCCAGCAGCTTACCGAACAGGGGAGAGACCCAGTACTTC.

The chain uses TRBV6-5 and TRBJ2-2; D is uncertain. Germline values: CDR1 MNHEY, CDR2 SVGAGI. The CDR3 has 9 residues. The CDR3 bases are TGTGCGAACACCGGGGAGCTGTTTTTT. Protein sequence: CANTGELFF.

The CDR3 DNA follows: TGCGCCAGCAGCTTGACCTCCGGGACGATCCGTGGCTACACCTTC. It yields the protein CASSLTSGTIRGYTF. V gene TRBV5-1 combines with J gene TRBJ1-2, with D perhaps matching TRBD1 (5 bases). The CDR3 loop spans 15 amino acids. With 1 base removed from V and 7 bases from J, the gap between germline ends came to 17 bases. CDR1 and CDR2 from the germline V gene are SGHRS and YFSETQ.

The chain recombines TRBV13 with TRBJ1-1, with 7 bases identical to TRBD1. With 6 bases clipped from V and 7 bases from J, the junction kept 5 bases outside the gene matches. The CDR3 has 12 residues. The germline gives CDR1 PRHDT, CDR2 FYEKMQ (reference sequence). Here the CDR3 DNA reads TGTGCCAGCAGACTCCGACAGGGTGAAGCTTTCTTT. Translation gives CASRLRQGEAFF.

The sample holds a few counts of this clone. The chain recombines TRBV25-1 with TRBJ2-1, with TRBD1 as a possible D gene (6 bases). Trimming shortened V by 6 bases and J by 4 bases, and 16 bases separated the two germline ends. There are 15 residues in the CDR3. CDR1 is MGHDK, CDR2 SYGVNS, per germline. The CDR3 region has the DNA TGTGCCAGCAGCAGGACAGTTGGGTTTTACAATGAGCAGTTCTTC. Its protein product is CASSRTVGFYNEQFF.

J is TRBJ2-7 and V is TRBV11-2, with 10 bases identical to TRBD1. Per the germline V gene, CDR1 is SGHAT and CDR2 is FQNNGV. The trim removed 3 bases at V and 6 bases at J, leaving 11 bases unmatched. This CDR3 is 16 amino acids long. CDR3 sequence: CASSFIIGTGASEQYF. Written as DNA, the CDR3 is TGTGCCAGCAGCTTTATAATCGGGACAGGGGCGAGCGAGCAGTACTTC.

The gene calls are TRBV18 and TRBJ2-7; 9 nucleotides agree with TRBD2. The germline gives CDR1 KGHSH, CDR2 LQKENI. The J segment lost 4 bases and the V segment lost 6 bases, leaving 4 bases of the junction unmatched. The CDR3 is 13 residues long. DNA for the CDR3: TGTGCCAGCTCGCTAGCGGGACTTTACGAGCAGTACTTC. This sequence encodes CASSLAGLYEQYF.

This clone was recorded many times. Other DNA sequences in this sample translate to the same CDR3. This chain joins TRBV7-2 and TRBJ2-3; the match to TRBD2 covers 12 bases. CDR3 length: 15 amino acids. CDR1 and CDR2 (germline): SGHTA, FQGNSA. V was clipped by 3 bases and J by 3 bases; unmatched bases: 1. The CDR3 reads CASSLGLAGTDTQYF. The CDR3 DNA reads as TGTGCCAGCAGCTTGGGACTAGCGGGTACAGATACGCAGTATTTT.

The V and J genes are TRBV7-2 and TRBJ1-1; the D is unclear. V lost 2 bases to trimming and J lost 4 bases, with 14 bases between them. CDR3 length: 15 residues. In germline, CDR1 is SGHTA, CDR2 FQGNSA. CDR3: CASSLIGRRSTEAFF. CDR3 nucleotide sequence: TGTGCCAGCAGCTTAATCGGGCGGAGGAGCACTGAAGCTTTCTTT.

Only a few counts were recorded for this clone. The chain recombines TRBV15 with TRBJ2-5; 15 bases align to TRBD2. Germline loops: CDR1 LNHNV, CDR2 YYDKDF (reference sequence). The V and J ends lost 2 bases and 7 bases, in that order; junction bases with no gene match: 5. This CDR3 is built from 16 residues. The CDR3 DNA follows: TGTGCCACCAGCAGAAAGGGACTAGCGGGAGGCGCGACCCAGTACTTC. It yields the protein CATSRKGLAGGATQYF. Combining the CDR3 with reference TRBV15 and TRBJ2-5 gives the whole variable domain DAMVIQNPRYQVTQFGKPVTLSCSQTLNHNVMYWYQQKSSQAPKLLFHYYDKDFNNEADTPDNFQSRRPNTSFCFLDIRSPGLGDTAMYLCATSRKGLAGGATQYFGPGTRLLVL.

This clone was observed a handful of times. V is TRBV2 and J is TRBJ1-4; D gene ambiguous. Germline V CDR1 and CDR2: SNHLY, FYNNEI. V lost 7 bases, J lost 0 bases, and 12 bases lay in between. This CDR3 comprises 15 residues. The CDR3 sequence: CASTKRTATNEKLFF. Written as DNA, the CDR3 is TGTGCCAGCACCAAACGTACCGCAACTAATGAAAAACTGTTTTTT.

This clone was recorded a few times. The rearrangement joins TRBV28 to TRBJ1-2; no definite D call. Per the germline V gene, CDR1 is MDHEN and CDR2 is SYDVKM. This CDR3 is 10 amino acids long. CDR3 sequence reads: CGVGTYGYTF. The CDR3 nucleotides are TGTGGGGTCGGAACCTATGGCTACACCTTC.

The table lists this clone with a few counts. CDR3 nucleotide sequence: TGTGCCAGCAGGCGGTTCACCGGGGAGCTGTTTTTT. It specifies CASRRFTGELFF. V usage is TRBV28 and J usage is TRBJ2-2; D remains ambiguous. Germline-derived CDR1 and CDR2 are MDHEN and SYDVKM. The CDR3 spans 12 residues. V lost 6 bases and J lost 4, with 6 bases in between.

The rearrangement uses TRBV7-9 and TRBJ2-3; D not resolved. Per germline, CDR1 SEHNR and CDR2 FQNEAQ (reference sequence). V was trimmed by 2 bases and J by 1 base, leaving 7 bases between them. The CDR3 runs 14 residues. The CDR3 spells CASSLRVGTDTQYF. The CDR3 coding sequence is TGTGCCAGCAGCTTACGAGTTGGCACAGATACGCAGTATTTT.

V usage is TRBV4-3 and J usage is TRBJ2-1; D might be TRBD1 or TRBD2, each matching 5 bases. The germline V gene encodes CDR1 LGHNA and CDR2 YSLEER. The CDR3 contains 14 residues. Trimming took off 1 base at V and 4 bases at J, with 8 bases between the two ends. The CDR3 loop is CASSQAGRYNEQFF. CDR3 sequence (DNA): TGCGCCAGCAGCCAAGCGGGACGTTACAATGAGCAGTTCTTC.